This TCR beta chain was found in a study of Graves' ophthalmopathy and Graves' hyperthyroidism. Study observations and caveats: A roughly 83% specificity and roughly 90% sensitivity were achieved by a 13-signature model that separated ophthalmopathy from stable hyperthyroidism.

RNA transcripts provided the template for amplifying TCR beta CDR3 regions. The first round was an RT-PCR with HTBI primers, and the second round was a multiplex PCR. Each CDR3 protein gets one entry after TCRdb re-called the multiplex PCR reads with MiXCR. Of about 1.2 million distinct CDR3 sequences in the sample, less than 45% were seen once. V lost 4 bases and J lost 5, with 14 bases in between. The CDR3 has 14 residues. The germline CDR1 and CDR2 sequences are MNHNY and SVGAGI (reference sequence). This clonotype occurred many times. The antigen is not known. This TCR derives from an adult man with Graves' hyperthyroidism. V gene TRBV6-6 combines with J gene TRBJ2-5, with D hard to call. The source material was peripheral blood or thyroid tissue (not recorded which). The CDR3 region is CASSSTGPRETQYF. For the CDR3, the DNA is TGTGCCAGCAGTTCGACCGGACCGCGGGAGACCCAGTACTTC.